The TCR beta chain under discussion was sequenced for a study of response to subunit inactivated influenza vaccine. Overall study results and limits: Researchers suggested that each seasonal influenza vaccination recruits few new T cells.

For this clonotype: The antigen is unknown.

This CDR3 comprises 16 residues. TCRdb analysed the RT-PCR reads with MiXCR anew, one entry per CDR3 protein. Here the sample spans about 610,000 distinct CDR3 sequences, 14% being singletons. This receptor was taken from a man aged 45-65 years who received an inactivated influenza vaccine. The gene calls are TRBV21-1 and TRBJ1-2; the table names TRBD1, a call not compared with the DNA. TRBV21-1 represents a pseudogene. The sample was PBMCs from blood, taken 11 to 12 days after vaccination. CDR3 sequence: CASSKVRSRPPYGYTF. Here the CDR3 DNA reads TGTGCCAGCAGCAAAGTTAGGAGCCGCCCCCCATACGGCTACACCTTC.